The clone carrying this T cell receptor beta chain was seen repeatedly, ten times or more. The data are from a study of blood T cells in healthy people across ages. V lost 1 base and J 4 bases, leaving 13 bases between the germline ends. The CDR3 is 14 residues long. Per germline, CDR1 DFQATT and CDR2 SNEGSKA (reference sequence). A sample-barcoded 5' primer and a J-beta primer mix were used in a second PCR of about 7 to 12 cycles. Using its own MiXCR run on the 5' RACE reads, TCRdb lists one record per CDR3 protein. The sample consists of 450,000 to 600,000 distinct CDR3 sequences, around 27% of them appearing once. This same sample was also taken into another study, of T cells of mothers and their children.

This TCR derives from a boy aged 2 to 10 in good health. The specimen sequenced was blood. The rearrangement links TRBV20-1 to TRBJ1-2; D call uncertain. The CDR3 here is CSARALTGLYGYTF. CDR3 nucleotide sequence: TGCAGTGCTAGAGCACTGACTGGTCTCTATGGCTACACCTTC.